This T cell receptor beta chain was sequenced during a study of T cells in Graves' hyperthyroidism and ophthalmopathy. Patients aged 18 to 65 had newly diagnosed hyperthyroidism that had lasted under 2 months. There are many counts of this clonotype. The source material, RNA transcripts, was used to amplify TCR beta CDR3 regions. Researchers ran a first-round RT-PCR on the TCR CDR3 using the HTBI primer set. MiXCR, run by TCRdb on the multiplex PCR reads, gives a single entry per CDR3 protein. The sample lists around 620,000 distinct CDR3 sequences; about 17% were seen once. This clonotype was obtained from a woman in her 30s with Graves' hyperthyroidism. Sequences were obtained from blood.

The CDR3 reads CAWSGQMNTEAFF. CDR3 bases: TGTGCCTGGAGTGGTCAAATGAACACTGAAGCTTTCTTT. The rearrangement joins TRBV30 to TRBJ1-1; no firm D call. Deletions cut 1 base from V and 0 bases from J, with 6 bases between. Germline CDR1 and CDR2: GTSNPN and SVGIG (reference sequence). The CDR3 spans 13 residues.